This T cell receptor beta chain was recorded in a study of response to subunit inactivated influenza vaccine. General study results and limits: The authors suggested that every seasonal influenza vaccination recruits few new T cells.

Each CDR3 protein is one row after TCRdb ran MiXCR on the RT-PCR reads. The table has approximately 500,000 distinct CDR3 sequences, 10% to 15% seen once; the top ten hold roughly 14%. Germline CDR1 SGHAT, CDR2 FQNNGV. CDR3 length: 15 residues. V shed 3 bases, J shed 8 bases, and the junction held 9 bases outside the gene matches. With regard to this clonotype: Its antigen is not identified.

The chain uses TRBV11-2 and TRBJ2-1; the match to TRBD2 covers 8 bases. This sequence was found in a man over 45 who received an inactivated influenza vaccine. The sequencing used PBMCs from blood, collected 40 to 50 days after vaccination. CDR3 protein: CASSLGTSKRDEQFF. CDR3 bases: TGTGCCAGCAGCTTGGGGACTAGTAAGAGGGATGAGCAGTTCTTC. The variable domain in full, with the rest retrieved from reference TRBV11-2 and TRBJ2-1, is EAGVAQSPRYKIIEKRQSVAFWCNPISGHATLYWYQQILGQGPKLLIQFQNNGVVDDSQLPKDRFSAERLKGVDSTLKIQPAKLEDSAVYLCASSLGTSKRDEQFFGPGTRLTVL.